A selection of T cell receptor beta chains follows, all from one sample in a study of relationships among human T cell subsets. TCRdb itself ran the multiplex PCR reads through MiXCR, one entry per CDR3 protein. This table holds fewer than 15,000 distinct CDR3 sequences, roughly 65% found once. The sample taken for sequencing was CD4+ Th1 cells sorted from blood. Receptors originate from a middle-aged man in good health. The CDR3 runs from the conserved cysteine through the conserved F or W. D genes are given only for firm matches. Only part of the rows carry a size: once, few, many, or a class if the clone is expanded.

clone_size j_call d_call v_call cdr3_aa cdr3_nt
NA TRBJ2-3 TRBD2 TRBV27 CASSTSGSHPDTQYF TGTGCCAGCAGCACTAGCGGGAGCCACCCAGATACGCAGTATTTT
few TRBJ1-3 NA TRBV11-2 CASSLTGGSGNTIYF TGTGCCAGCAGCTTAACCGGTGGTTCTGGAAACACCATATATTTT
NA TRBJ2-7 NA TRBV18 CASSPPPNQYEQYF TGTGCCAGCTCACCTCCACCGAACCAATACGAGCAGTACTTC
NA TRBJ1-5 NA TRBV28 CASSLSQGPNQPQHF TGTGCCAGCAGTTTATCACAGGGCCCTAATCAGCCCCAGCATTTT
NA TRBJ2-7 NA TRBV11-2 CASSSGTSRTYEQYF TGTGCCAGCAGCTCAGGGACGTCACGGACCTACGAGCAGTACTTC
NA TRBJ2-6 NA TRBV19 CASSIEGSGANVLTF TGTGCCAGTAGTATTGAGGGGTCTGGGGCCAACGTCCTGACTTTC
NA TRBJ2-3 NA TRBV7-9 CASSLHSTDTQYF TGTGCCAGCAGCTTACATAGCACAGATACGCAGTATTTT
medium-sized TRBJ1-4 TRBD1 TRBV7-9 CASSNRDRAYATNEKLFF TGTGCCAGCAGCAACCGGGACAGGGCTTATGCAACTAATGAAAAACTGTTTTTT
once TRBJ1-2 TRBD1 TRBV10-3 CAIRGDRDNYGYTF TGTGCCATCAGGGGGGACAGGGACAACTATGGCTACACCTTC
NA TRBJ2-1 NA TRBV28 CASSQLINEQFF TGTGCCAGCAGTCAACTGATCAATGAGCAGTTCTTC
few TRBJ2-5 NA TRBV7-9 CASSLDSGGGTQYF TGTGCCAGCAGCTTAGACTCCGGTGGTGGGACCCAGTACTTC
few TRBJ2-7 TRBD1 TRBV2 CASSLVLGRGLEPYEQYF TGTGCCAGCAGTTTAGTGCTGGGCAGGGGGCTTGAACCCTACGAGCAGTACTTC
NA TRBJ2-7 NA TRBV28 CASGRATYEQYF TGTGCCAGCGGCAGGGCAACCTACGAGCAGTACTTC
NA TRBJ2-3 NA TRBV7-8 CASSLNTFTDTQYF TGTGCCAGCAGCTTAAATACCTTCACAGATACGCAGTATTTT
NA TRBJ2-5 TRBD2 TRBV11-2 CASSPGLAGETQYF TGTGCCAGCAGCCCTGGACTAGCGGGAGAGACCCAGTACTTC
NA TRBJ2-5 NA TRBV7-8 CASNSQAQETQYF TGTGCCAGCAATTCCCAAGCCCAAGAGACCCAGTACTTC
once TRBJ2-7 NA TRBV6-6 CASSYSDDPKSYEQYF TGTGCCAGCAGTTACTCGGACGACCCCAAGTCCTACGAGCAGTACTTC
once TRBJ2-7 TRBD2 TRBV12-3/TRBV12-4 CASSLGTRNEQYF TGTGCCAGCAGTTTGGGGACTAGGAACGAGCAGTACTTC
few TRBJ2-7 NA TRBV12-3/TRBV12-4 CASSLAGGISYEQYF TGTGCCAGCAGTTTAGCGGGGGGAATCTCCTACGAGCAGTACTTC
NA TRBJ2-7 NA TRBV7-8 CASSPGRNYEQYF TGTGCCAGCAGCCCAGGCCGGAACTACGAGCAGTACTTC
NA TRBJ2-3 NA TRBV11-2 CASSEDYTDTQYF TGTGCCAGCAGCGAGGACTACACAGATACGCAGTATTTT
NA TRBJ2-3 NA TRBV14 CASSQSISDTQYF TGTGCCAGCAGCCAGAGTATCTCAGATACGCAGTATTTT
few TRBJ2-1 NA TRBV12-3/TRBV12-4 CASTLGGSSNEQFF TGTGCCAGCACCCTCGGGGGCAGCAGCAATGAGCAGTTCTTC
NA TRBJ1-2 NA TRBV7-9 CASTYAGGYTF TGTGCCAGCACATACGCAGGTGGCTACACCTTC
NA TRBJ2-3 NA TRBV11-1 CASSPATGRGDTQYF TGTGCCAGCAGCCCCGCAACCGGCAGGGGAGATACGCAGTATTTT
NA TRBJ2-5 TRBD1 TRBV12-3/TRBV12-4 CASSLRGTGEETQYF TGTGCCAGCAGCCTCCGGGGGACAGGGGAAGAGACCCAGTACTTC
NA TRBJ2-3 NA TRBV20-1 CSARLLVGSDTQYF TGCAGTGCTAGGTTACTAGTCGGGTCAGATACGCAGTATTTT
few TRBJ1-1 NA TRBV28 CASNEQVTEAFF TGTGCCAGCAACGAACAGGTCACTGAAGCTTTCTTT
few TRBJ1-1 NA TRBV10-2 CASRDSSVEAFF TGCGCCAGCAGGGACAGTTCGGTTGAAGCTTTCTTT
once TRBJ1-1 TRBD1 TRBV19 CASFGTGGRTEAFF TGTGCCAGTTTTGGGACAGGGGGCCGGACTGAAGCTTTCTTT
NA TRBJ1-5 NA TRBV14 CASSQQQGQPQHF TGTGCCAGCAGCCAGCAACAGGGTCAGCCCCAGCATTTT
NA TRBJ1-2 NA TRBV13 CASTITGGEFQGYTF TGTGCCAGCACTATCACGGGTGGGGAGTTTCAGGGCTACACCTTC
NA TRBJ2-3 TRBD1 TRBV4-1 CASSQVGRDRGRDTQYF TGCGCCAGCAGCCAAGTTGGGAGAGACAGGGGGAGAGATACGCAGTATTTT
NA TRBJ1-2 NA TRBV5-1 CASSLEADYGYTF TGCGCCAGCAGCTTGGAGGCCGACTATGGCTACACCTTC
NA TRBJ2-5 NA TRBV14 CASSQGAGIGTQYF TGTGCCAGCAGCCAAGGTGCGGGAATCGGAACCCAGTACTTC
NA TRBJ2-5 NA TRBV11-2 CASSNRGLSETQYF TGTGCCAGCAGCAACCGGGGGCTATCAGAGACCCAGTACTTC
NA TRBJ1-6 NA TRBV27 CASSTGWSSYNSPLHF TGTGCCAGCAGTACAGGGTGGAGCTCCTATAATTCACCCCTCCACTTT
NA TRBJ1-5 NA TRBV28 CASSPQGQPQHF TGTGCCAGCAGTCCACAGGGTCAGCCCCAGCATTTT
large TRBJ2-4 NA TRBV11-2 CASSLEPLAKNIQYF TGTGCCAGCAGCTTGGAGCCTCTAGCCAAAAACATTCAGTACTTC
NA TRBJ2-1 TRBD2 TRBV7-9 CASSESGRTYNEQFF TGTGCCAGCAGCGAGAGCGGGAGAACCTACAATGAGCAGTTCTTC
NA TRBJ1-6 TRBD1 TRBV7-9 CASSPTTGWGSPLHF TGTGCCAGCAGCCCTACGACAGGGTGGGGTTCACCCCTCCACTTT
few TRBJ1-5 NA TRBV12-3/TRBV12-4 CASSSHNNQPQHF TGTGCCAGCAGTTCCCATAACAATCAGCCCCAGCATTTT
NA TRBJ1-2 NA TRBV29-1 CSVGGLGGYTF TGCAGCGTTGGGGGGCTCGGGGGCTACACCTTC
few TRBJ2-4 TRBD2 TRBV11-2 CASSSAGGNIQYF TGTGCCAGCAGCTCCGCGGGGGGAAACATTCAGTACTTC
NA TRBJ2-1 TRBD2 TRBV7-9 CASSSQVARPSAGAYNEQFF TGTGCCAGCAGTAGTCAGGTCGCCAGGCCCTCCGCGGGAGCTTACAATGAGCAGTTCTTC
NA TRBJ2-6 NA TRBV11-3 CASSRGGDRSGANVLTF TGTGCCAGCAGCAGAGGGGGGGACAGGTCTGGGGCCAACGTCCTGACTTTC
NA TRBJ2-1 TRBD2 TRBV4-2 CASSQASGDLYNEQFF TGTGCCAGCAGCCAGGCTAGCGGGGATCTCTACAATGAGCAGTTCTTC
NA TRBJ2-1 TRBD2 TRBV5-1 CASSLGGQSGGQFF TGCGCCAGCAGCTTGGGGGGGCAAAGCGGGGGCCAGTTCTTC
NA TRBJ2-6 NA TRBV19 CASSRSTVTPGANVLTF TGTGCCAGTAGTCGTTCTACAGTTACCCCTGGGGCCAACGTCCTGACTTTC
NA TRBJ1-6 NA TRBV4-1 CASSQDGRSNSPPHF TGCGCCAGCAGCCAAGATGGCAGGTCGAATTCACCCCCCCACTTT
NA TRBJ1-1 TRBD1 TRBV18 CASSHRDSNTEAFF TGTGCCAGCTCACATCGGGACAGTAACACTGAAGCTTTCTTT
few TRBJ2-1 TRBD1 TRBV29-1 CSGGQDEQFF TGCAGCGGGGGACAGGATGAGCAGTTCTTC